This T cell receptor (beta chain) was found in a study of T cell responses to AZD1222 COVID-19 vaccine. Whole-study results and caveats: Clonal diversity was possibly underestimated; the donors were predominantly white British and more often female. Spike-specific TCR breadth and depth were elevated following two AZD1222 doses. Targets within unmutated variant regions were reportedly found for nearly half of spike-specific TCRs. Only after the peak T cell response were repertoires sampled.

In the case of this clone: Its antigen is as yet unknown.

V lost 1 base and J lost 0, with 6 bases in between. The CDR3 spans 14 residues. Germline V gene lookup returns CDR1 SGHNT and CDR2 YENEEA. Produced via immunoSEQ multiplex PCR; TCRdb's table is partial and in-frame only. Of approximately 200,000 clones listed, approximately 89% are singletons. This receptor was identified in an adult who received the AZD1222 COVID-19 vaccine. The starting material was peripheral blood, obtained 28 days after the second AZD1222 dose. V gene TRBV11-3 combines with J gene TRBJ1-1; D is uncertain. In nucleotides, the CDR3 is TGTGCCAGCAGCTTAGGACGAGTGAACACTGAAGCTTTCTTT. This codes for CASSLGRVNTEAFF.